This T cell receptor (beta chain) was retrieved from a study of Ad26.COV2.S vaccination and SARS-CoV-2 variants. V was shortened by 1 base and J by 4 bases, with 17 bases between the two germline ends. The germline gives CDR1 SGHRS, CDR2 YFSETQ. The CDR3 is 16 amino acids. Here immunoSEQ multiplex PCR was the method, and the copy in TCRdb shows in-frame clones only, minus some. In the table there are hundreds of thousands of clones, around 89% of which are singletons. Documented treatment: roughly 20 received Ad26.COV2.S at low or high dose, single or two shots; several received placebo; per-sample allocation not given. Day 63 following the first vaccine or placebo injection was when the samples were taken. The donor's status was that of an adult aged 18-55 years in Boston.

Specimen: peripheral blood, collected in a trial of Ad26.COV2.S vaccine versus placebo. V gene TRBV5-1 combines with J gene TRBJ1-1; TRBD1 might be the D (6 bases). This receptor was obtained from a person between 18 and 59 years old who received the Ad26.COV2.S COVID-19 vaccine or a placebo. CDR3 sequence reads: CASSLRPGGAGTEAFF. For the CDR3, the DNA is TGCGCCAGCAGCTTGAGACCCGGGGGCGCGGGCACTGAAGCTTTCTTT.